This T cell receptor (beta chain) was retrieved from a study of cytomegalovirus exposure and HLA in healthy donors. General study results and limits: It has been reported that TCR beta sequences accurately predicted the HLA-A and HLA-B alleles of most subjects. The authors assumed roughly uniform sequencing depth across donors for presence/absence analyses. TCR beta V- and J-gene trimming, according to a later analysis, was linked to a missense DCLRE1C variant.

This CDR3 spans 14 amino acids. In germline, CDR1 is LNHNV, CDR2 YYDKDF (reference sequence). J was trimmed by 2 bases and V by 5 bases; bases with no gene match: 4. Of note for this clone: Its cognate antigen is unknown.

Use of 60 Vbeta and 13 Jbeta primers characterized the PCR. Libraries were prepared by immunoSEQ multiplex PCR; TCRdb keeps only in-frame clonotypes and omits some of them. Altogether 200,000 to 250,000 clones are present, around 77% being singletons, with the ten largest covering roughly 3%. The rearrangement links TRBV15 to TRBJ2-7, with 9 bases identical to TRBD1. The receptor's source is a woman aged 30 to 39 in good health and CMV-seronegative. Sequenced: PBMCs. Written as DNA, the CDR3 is TGTGCCACCAGCCGGACAGGGGAACCCTACGAGCAGTACTTC. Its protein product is CATSRTGEPYEQYF. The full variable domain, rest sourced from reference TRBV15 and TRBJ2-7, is DAMVIQNPRYQVTQFGKPVTLSCSQTLNHNVMYWYQQKSSQAPKLLFHYYDKDFNNEADTPDNFQSRRPNTSFCFLDIRSPGLGDTAMYLCATSRTGEPYEQYFGPGTRLTVT.